One and the same sample provided the 2 T cell receptor beta chains below, sequenced in a study of glioma-infiltrating T cells (dated by TCRdb to 2015 to 2016). The sequencing machine was an Illumina MiSeq. The iRepertoire nested amplicon-rescue multiplex PCR (arm-PCR) platform was used to amplify TCR alpha and beta CDR3 regions from RNA. The raw public reads went through TCRdb reprocessing: fastp at Q25, MiXCR clone calling, in-frame beta chains kept. Rows matching on CDR3 protein sequence are summarized as one entry with the most common DNA and genes. The sample yields 100,000 to 150,000 distinct CDR3 sequences; approximately 25% were counted once. The ten largest account for roughly 15% of the sample. Sequenced sample: glioma tissue, nonneoplastic brain tissue, or PBMCs (not recorded which). These receptors were taken from a human donor with low-grade glioma or glioblastoma, undergoing nonglioma brain surgery, or in good health (not recorded which).

Remarks on this clonotype: A much larger clone sits a single nucleotide away, making a read error possible. The V call is TRBV29-1, the J call TRBJ2-7, with D maybe TRBD2 (5 bases). The CDR3 has 12 residues. Trimming took off 7 bases at V and 3 bases at J, with 13 bases between the two ends. CDR1 is SQVTM and CDR2 is ANQGSEA in the germline V gene. The CDR3 bases are TGCAGCGCTGCCAACCGGGACTACGAGCAGTACTTC. It codes for CSAANRDYEQYF.

This clonotype was observed many times. The rearrangement uses TRBV3-1 and TRBJ2-4, with D perhaps matching TRBD1 or TRBD2 (5 bases each). CDR3 length: 14 residues. In germline, CDR1 is LGHDT, CDR2 YNNKEL (reference sequence). V gave up 0 bases and J gave up 7 bases, with 10 bases separating them. The CDR3 nucleotides are TGTGCCAGCAGCCAAGAGGTAGGGACGAACATTCAGTACTTC. It specifies CASSQEVGTNIQYF.